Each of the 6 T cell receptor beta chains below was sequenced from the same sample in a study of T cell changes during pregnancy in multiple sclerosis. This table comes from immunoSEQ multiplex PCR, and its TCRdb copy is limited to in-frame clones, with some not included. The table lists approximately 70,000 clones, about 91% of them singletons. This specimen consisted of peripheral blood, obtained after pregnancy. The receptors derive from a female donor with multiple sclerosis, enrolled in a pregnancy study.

The CDR3 is CASSPGLVSNEQFF. The DNA for the CDR3 is TGTGCCAGCAGCCCCGGACTAGTGAGCAATGAGCAGTTCTTC. V and J are TRBV13 and TRBJ2-1; the match to TRBD2 covers 7 bases. Trimming removed 5 bases from V and 6 bases from J; junction bases left unmatched: 7. Per germline, CDR1 PRHDT and CDR2 FYEKMQ (reference sequence). This CDR3 contains 14 residues. The variable domain in full, completed from reference TRBV13 and TRBJ2-1, reads AAGVIQSPRHLIKEKRETATLKCYPIPRHDTVYWYQQGPGQDPQFLISFYEKMQSDKGSIPDRFSAQQFSDYHSELNMSSLELGDSALYFCASSPGLVSNEQFFGPGTRLTVL.

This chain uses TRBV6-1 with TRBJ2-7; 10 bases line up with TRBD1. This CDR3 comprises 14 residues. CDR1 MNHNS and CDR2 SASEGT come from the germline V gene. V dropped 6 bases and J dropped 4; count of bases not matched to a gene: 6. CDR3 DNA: TGTGCCAGCAGCCTATTGGGACAGGGGTACGAGCAGTACTTC. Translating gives CASSLLGQGYEQYF.

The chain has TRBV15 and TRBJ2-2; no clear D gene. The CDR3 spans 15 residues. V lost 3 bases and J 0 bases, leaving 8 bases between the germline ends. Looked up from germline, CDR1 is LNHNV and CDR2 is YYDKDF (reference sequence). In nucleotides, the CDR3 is TGTGCCACCAGCAGTATCGAGACGAACACCGGGGAGCTGTTTTTT. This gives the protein CATSSIETNTGELFF. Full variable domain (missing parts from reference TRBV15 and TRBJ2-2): DAMVIQNPRYQVTQFGKPVTLSCSQTLNHNVMYWYQQKSSQAPKLLFHYYDKDFNNEADTPDNFQSRRPNTSFCFLDIRSPGLGDTAMYLCATSSIETNTGELFFGEGSRLTVL.

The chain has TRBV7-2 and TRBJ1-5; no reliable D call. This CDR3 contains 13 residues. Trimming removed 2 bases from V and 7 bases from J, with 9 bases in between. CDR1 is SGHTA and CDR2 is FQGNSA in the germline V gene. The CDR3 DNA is TGTGCCAGCAGCTTACAGGATTGGCAGCCCCAGCATTTT. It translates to CASSLQDWQPQHF.

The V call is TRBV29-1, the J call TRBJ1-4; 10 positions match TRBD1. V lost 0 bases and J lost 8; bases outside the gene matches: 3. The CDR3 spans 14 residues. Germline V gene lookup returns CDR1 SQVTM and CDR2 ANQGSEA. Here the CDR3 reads CSVEDQTGGEKLFF. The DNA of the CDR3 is TGCAGCGTTGAAGATCAGACAGGGGGCGAAAAACTGTTTTTT.

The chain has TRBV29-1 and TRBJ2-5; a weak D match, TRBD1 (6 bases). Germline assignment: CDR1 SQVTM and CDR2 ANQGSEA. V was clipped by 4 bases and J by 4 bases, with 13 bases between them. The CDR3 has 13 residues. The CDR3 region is CSVGQAEGETQYF. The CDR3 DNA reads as TGCAGCGTTGGACAGGCCGAGGGAGAGACCCAGTACTTC. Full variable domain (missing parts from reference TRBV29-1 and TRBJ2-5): SAVISQKPSRDICQRGTSLTIQCQVDSQVTMMFWYRQQPGQSLTLIATANQGSEATYESGFVIDKFPISRPNLTFSTLTVSNMSPEDSSIYLCSVGQAEGETQYFGPGTRLLVL.